This T cell receptor beta chain originates from a study of T cells after yellow fever vaccination. Across the whole study: Some fractions had low cell numbers, and these were prepared with SMART-Seq v4 Ultra Low Input. Findings of the study overall: The booster response re-showed most primary clones: around 95% CD4, almost 90% CD8. Clonotypes appearing in both CD4 and CD8 compartments existed, and their share was small.

This clonotype was detected many times. The antigen remains unidentified. CDR3 length: 15 residues. V was clipped by 1 base and J by 4 bases; unmatched bases: 3. TCR cDNA was made by 5'RACE template switching, adding a universal primer site and UMIs. TCRdb reprocessed the 5' RACE reads via MiXCR and lists one record per CDR3 protein. The sample carries roughly 330,000 distinct CDR3 sequences, approximately 7% recorded once. The input for sequencing was PBMCs, taken 35 to 50 days after the first yellow fever vaccination. The chain joins TRBV12-3 or TRBV12-4 to TRBJ2-2, with TRBD2 matching 7 bases. The source is a man aged 18 to 30 who received the YFV17D yellow fever vaccine. CDR3 residues: CASSLGQRGTGELFF. CDR3 DNA sequence: TGTGCCAGCAGTTTAGGGCAGCGGGGCACCGGGGAGCTGTTTTTT.